This passage covers 12 T cell receptor beta chains from one sample sequenced in a study of blood T cells in healthy people across ages. With a J-beta primer mix and a sample-barcoded 5' primer, a second PCR ran 7 to 11 cycles. TCRdb itself ran the 5' RACE reads through MiXCR, one entry per CDR3 protein. This table holds about a million distinct CDR3 sequences, roughly 51% found once. Sequenced: blood. Receptors originate from a woman aged 55-70 years in good health.

This clonotype was found once. V is TRBV7-6 and J is TRBJ2-5; no clear D gene. Looked up from germline, CDR1 is SGHVS and CDR2 is FNYEAQ. The CDR3 has 13 residues. The V gene lost 1 base and the J gene lost 11 bases, with 14 bases spanning the gap. The CDR3 DNA reads as TGTGCCAGCAGCTTAGGAGAATACAATGAGCAGTACTTC. It is translated as CASSLGEYNEQYF. The whole variable domain, remainder taken from reference TRBV7-6 and TRBJ2-5, is GAGVSQSPRYKVTKRGQDVALRCDPISGHVSLYWYRQALGQGPEFLTYFNYEAQQDKSGLPNDRFSAERPEGSISTLTIQRTEQRDSAMYRCASSLGEYNEQYFGPGTRLLVL.

This clonotype was counted between two and nine times. The chain is built from TRBV12-3 or TRBV12-4 and TRBJ1-6; 7 nucleotides match TRBD1. Trimming removed 2 bases from V and 10 bases from J; junction bases left unmatched: 8. The CDR3 consists of 15 residues. CDR3 sequence reads: CASSLYRGQTSPLHF. The CDR3 DNA follows: TGTGCCAGCAGTTTATATCGGGGACAGACATCACCCCTCCACTTT.

This rearrangement joins TRBV20-1 to TRBJ2-1, with TRBD1 matching 8 bases. CDR3 length: 13 amino acids. Germline V gene sequence: CDR1 DFQATT, CDR2 SNEGSKA (reference sequence). J lost 8 bases, V lost 3 bases, and 6 bases had no gene match. CDR3 DNA: TGCAGTGCTAGGCAGACAGGGGAGGATGAGCAGTTCTTC. Residues: CSARQTGEDEQFF.

The chain recombines TRBV20-1 with TRBJ1-1, with TRBD1 as a possible D gene (6 bases). The CDR3 spans 10 residues. Germline V CDR1 and CDR2: DFQATT, SNEGSKA (reference sequence). CDR3 DNA: TGCAGATCGCCGGGACACGCGGCTTTCTTT. Its protein is CRSPGHAAFF.

The table lists this clonotype with a few counts. V is TRBV12-3 or TRBV12-4 and J is TRBJ2-5; D possibly corresponds to TRBD2 (5 bases). V was shortened by 2 bases and J by 5 bases, with 12 bases between the two germline ends. The CDR3 totals 14 residues. For the CDR3, the DNA is TGTGCCAGCAGTTTATACTCTGGGAGCGAGACCCAGTACTTC. Translated, it gives CASSLYSGSETQYF.

This chain connects TRBV7-9 to TRBJ2-7; tentative D call: TRBD1 (6 bases). V was shortened by 7 bases and J by 4 bases, with 8 bases between the two germline ends. In germline, CDR1 is SEHNR, CDR2 FQNEAQ (reference sequence). The CDR3 runs to 11 residues. CDR3 sequence (DNA): TGTGCCAGCACCGGACAGTACGAGCAGTACTTC. Amino acids: CASTGQYEQYF.

The genes are TRBV6-2 or TRBV6-3 and TRBJ2-6, with unresolved D. V lost 4 bases to trimming and J lost 5 bases, with 9 bases between them. The germline gives CDR1 MNHEY, CDR2 SVGEGT. The CDR3 has 14 amino acids. The CDR3 is CASSLGFRANVLTF. The CDR3 bases are TGTGCCAGCAGTTTAGGGTTTCGGGCCAACGTCCTGACTTTC.

This clonotype has a handful of counts. J is TRBJ1-5 and V is TRBV4-2; no reliable D call. The CDR3 consists of 13 residues. Trimming left V 0 bases short and J 9 bases short, with 9 bases between. Germline CDR1 LGHNA, CDR2 YNFKEQ. As DNA, the CDR3 is TGTGCCAGCAGCCAAGATATGTTAGCGCCCCAGCATTTT. Translating gives CASSQDMLAPQHF.

The V and J genes are TRBV24-1 and TRBJ2-5, with D perhaps TRBD2 (5 bases). Germline V gene sequence: CDR1 KGHDR, CDR2 SFDVKD. With 2 bases removed from V and 1 base from J, the gap between germline ends came to 10 bases. The CDR3 loop spans 15 amino acids. CDR3 bases: TGTGCCACCAGTGATTCCGGGGATTTCCAAGAGACCCAGTACTTC. It encodes CATSDSGDFQETQYF.

This clonotype was observed a handful of times. The chain combines TRBV7-2 with TRBJ1-5, with D possibly being TRBD1 (5 bases). V was trimmed by 5 bases and J by 5 bases, leaving 10 bases between them. The CDR3 has 13 amino acids. The V gene's germline CDR1 is SGHTA and CDR2 FQGNSA. The CDR3 reads CASSETVDQPQHF. The CDR3 coding sequence is TGTGCCAGCAGCGAGACAGTTGATCAGCCCCAGCATTTT. Complete variable domain (other parts from reference TRBV7-2 and TRBJ1-5): GAGVSQSPSNKVTEKGKDVELRCDPISGHTALYWYRQSLGQGLEFLIYFQGNSAPDKSGLPSDRFSAERTGGSVSTLTIQRTQQEDSAVYLCASSETVDQPQHFGDGTRLSIL.

This clonotype was picked up a small number of times. The chain carries TRBV12-3 or TRBV12-4 and TRBJ2-1, with 10 bases lining up with TRBD1. V lost 6 bases, J lost 9 bases, and 11 bases stayed unmatched. The CDR3 has 15 residues. The CDR3 protein is CASSPNTGTGVEQFF. Written as DNA, the CDR3 is TGTGCCAGCAGCCCCAATACCGGGACAGGGGTTGAGCAGTTCTTC.

This chain connects TRBV7-2 to TRBJ2-7, with a tentative D call TRBD1 (7 bases). V dropped 1 base and J dropped 4 bases, with 14 bases sitting between them. The CDR3 totals 15 residues. Germline-derived CDR1 and CDR2 are SGHTA and FQGNSA. The DNA of the CDR3 is TGTGCCAGCAGCTTAGTCCCAGGGGGACTTTACGAGCAGTACTTC. Protein: CASSLVPGGLYEQYF.